The present entry profiles one TCR beta chain with its context. CDR1 LNHDA and CDR2 SQIVND come from the germline V gene (reference sequence). The V and J ends lost 5 bases and 0 bases respectively, with 14 bases between them. CDR3 length: 17 amino acids. This sample stems from a study of sequential checkpoint blockade in melanoma. Repertoires were generated with immunoSEQ multiplex PCR, while TCRdb's copy carries only in-frame clones and drops some. This table holds approximately 11,000 clones, less than 30% found once. The treatment: randomized to nivolumab then ipilimumab (arm A) or the reverse (arm B).

The origin of this receptor is a human donor with melanoma. This chain links TRBV19 with TRBJ1-6; D is unresolved. The input for sequencing was tumor tissue (inferred from file names), taken from a patient given nivolumab and ipilimumab in sequence. DNA of the CDR3: TGTGCCAGTAGTTTTGCTCTCCAGAGCTCCTATAATTCACCCCTCCACTTT. Encoded protein: CASSFALQSSYNSPLHF. Combining the CDR3 with reference TRBV19 and TRBJ1-6 gives the whole variable domain DGGITQSPKYLFRKEGQNVTLSCEQNLNHDAMYWYRQDPGQGLRLIYYSQIVNDFQKGDIAEGYSVSREKKESFPLTVTSAQKNPTAFYLCASSFALQSSYNSPLHFGNGTRLTVT.